A selection of T cell receptor beta chains follows, all from one sample in a study of T-cell memory formation after mild COVID-19. TCRdb called the 5' RACE reads again in MiXCR, with one record for every CDR3 protein. The sample yields around 410,000 distinct CDR3 sequences, 23% seen once. Sequenced input: PBMCs or a T cell subset sorted from them (not recorded which). Receptors originate from an adult woman who had mild COVID-19 (a few samples of this study predate the infection). Cell type and time point are not known. Both conserved end residues are part of each CDR3. D genes are given only for firm matches. Some rows mark clone size as missing; the rest say once, few, many or name a class of expanded clone.

d_call clone_size j_call v_call cdr3_nt cdr3_aa
NA few TRBJ2-3 TRBV5-1 TGCGCCAGCAGCTCAGACGGAAGCACAGATACGCAGTATTTT CASSSDGSTDTQYF
TRBD1 NA TRBJ2-7 TRBV3-1 TGTGCCAGCAGCCACGGGACAGCGGCGTACGAGCAGTACTTC CASSHGTAAYEQYF
TRBD2 NA TRBJ2-1 TRBV20-1 TGCGGTGCTACCCTCGGGACTAGCGGGAGGCGGTCCTACAATGAGCAGTTCTTC CGATLGTSGRRSYNEQFF
NA NA TRBJ2-7 TRBV28 TGTGCCAGCAGTTACCCTCGTAACAGGGAGCAGTACTACGAGCAGTACTTC CASSYPRNREQYYEQYF
NA NA TRBJ1-5 TRBV20-1 TGCAGTCCTAATTTCGCAGATATACAGCATTTT CSPNFADIQHF
NA NA TRBJ2-1 TRBV4-3 TGCGCCAGCAGCCAAGATCGGGCGCCGAGGGGTGAGCAGTTCTTC CASSQDRAPRGEQFF
TRBD2 few TRBJ2-5 TRBV7-8 TGTGCCAGCAGCTACGGGACTAGCGGGGGGGCTCGGGAGACCCAGTACTTC CASSYGTSGGARETQYF
TRBD2 few TRBJ2-1 TRBV29-1 TGCAGCGTCGACGGGAGGGTCCTCTTAGGGAACAATGAGCAGTTCTTC CSVDGRVLLGNNEQFF
NA few TRBJ1-2 TRBV20-1 TGCAGTGCTAGAGGCACAGGGAGGAGCTATGGCTACACCTTC CSARGTGRSYGYTF
TRBD1 NA TRBJ2-7 TRBV7-9 TGTGCCAGCAGGGAAACAGGGGACTACGAGCAGTACTTC CASRETGDYEQYF
TRBD1 few TRBJ1-2 TRBV20-1 TGCGCCCGGGGGACAGAAGGTCTTGGCTACACCTTC CARGTEGLGYTF